This passage covers 19 T cell receptor beta chains from one sample sequenced in a study of cytomegalovirus exposure and HLA in healthy donors. The PCR was carried out with 60 Vbeta primers and 13 Jbeta primers. Measured with immunoSEQ multiplex PCR; TCRdb has only the in-frame clones, and not every one. There are fewer than 120,000 clones in the sample; 75% to 80% occur only once, and 1% to 1.5% lies in the top ten. The sequencing input was PBMCs. These receptors all stem from a woman in her twenties or thirties in good health and CMV-seronegative.

This clone was seen a handful of times. The J gene is TRBJ1-1, the V gene TRBV27; D not resolved. V shed 5 bases and J shed 0 bases, with 7 bases lying between them. The CDR3 contains 13 residues. The germline CDR1 and CDR2 sequences are MNHEY and SMNVEV (reference sequence). The chain's CDR3 is CASSPTVNTEAFF. CDR3 nucleotide sequence: TGTGCCAGCAGTCCTACAGTGAACACTGAAGCTTTCTTT.

This chain's CDR3 is CASSPDPGGREQYF. The CDR3 region has the DNA TGTGCCAGCAGTCCCGACCCGGGGGGGCGCGAGCAGTACTTC. The chain carries TRBV28 and TRBJ2-7; 8 positions match TRBD2. The length of the CDR3 is 14 residues. V was pared by 5 bases and J by 6 bases, with 9 bases of the junction left unmatched. Germline V lookup: CDR1 MDHEN, CDR2 SYDVKM. Full variable domain (rest looked up from reference TRBV28 and TRBJ2-7): DVKVTQSSRYLVKRTGEKVFLECVQDMDHENMFWYRQDPGLGLRLIYFSYDVKMKEKGDIPEGYSVSREKKERFSLILESASTNQTSMYLCASSPDPGGREQYFGPGTRLTVT.

V gene TRBV11-2 combines with J gene TRBJ2-7, with TRBD2 as a possible D gene (5 bases). Trimming stripped 4 bases from V and 11 bases from J, with 15 bases between. This CDR3 is built from 12 residues. Germline CDR1 SGHAT, CDR2 FQNNGV. CDR3 loop: CASSSGRARKYF. DNA of the CDR3: TGTGCCAGCAGCTCCGGGCGGGCCCGAAAGTACTTC.

This clone was observed a handful of times. The chain links TRBV5-3 to TRBJ2-3; 8 positions agree with TRBD1. TRBV5-3 is filed as an ORF, its function uncertain. V shed 4 bases and J 0 bases; nucleotides not matched to a gene: 10. The CDR3 is 17 amino acids. The CDR3 is CARSPGTGKRSTDTQYF. The CDR3 region has the DNA TGTGCCAGAAGCCCGGGGACAGGCAAAAGGAGCACAGATACGCAGTATTTT.

CDR3 in amino acids: CSALGQRPSYNEQFF. CDR3 DNA: TGCAGCGCATTAGGACAGCGTCCCTCCTACAATGAGCAGTTCTTC. V and J are TRBV29-1 and TRBJ2-1; tentative D call: TRBD1 (6 bases). The CDR3 contains 15 residues. Trimming removed 7 bases from V and 0 bases from J, with 16 bases in between. CDR1 and CDR2 from the germline V gene are SQVTM and ANQGSEA.

The CDR3 sequence: CAWKEAGPEQYF. DNA for the CDR3: TGTGCCTGGAAAGAGGCAGGGCCCGAGCAGTACTTC. V usage is TRBV30 and J usage is TRBJ2-7; D is perhaps TRBD1 (5 bases). This CDR3 contains 12 residues. Trimming left V 4 bases short and J 6 bases short, with 13 bases between. Germline V gene sequence: CDR1 GTSNPN, CDR2 SVGIG (reference sequence).

This chain uses TRBV7-2 with TRBJ2-1; 8 nucleotides line up with TRBD2. The CDR3 sequence is 16 residues long. The J segment lost 2 bases and the V segment lost 2 bases, leaving 5 bases of the junction unmatched. Germline-derived CDR1 and CDR2 are SGHTA and FQGNSA. CDR3 nucleotides: TGTGCCAGCAGCTTACTAGCGGGCCCCCCCTACAATGAGCAGTTCTTC. Its translation: CASSLLAGPPYNEQFF.

The V call is TRBV28, the J call TRBJ1-6, with TRBD1 matching over 8 bases. Germline-derived CDR1 and CDR2 are MDHEN and SYDVKM. V dropped 2 bases and J dropped 8; count of bases not matched to a gene: 11. The CDR3 extends over 17 amino acids. This chain's CDR3 is CASSLEGRGRLHSPLHF. Here the CDR3 DNA reads TGTGCCAGCAGTTTAGAGGGCAGGGGGCGTCTGCATTCACCCCTCCACTTT.

The chain employs TRBV7-8 and TRBJ2-1; 11 nucleotides match TRBD1. The germline CDR1 and CDR2 sequences are SGHVS and FQNEAQ. The V gene end was trimmed by 5 bases and the J gene end by 6 bases; junction bases not matched to a gene: 6. The CDR3 runs 15 residues. This chain's CDR3 is CASSGGDRGGNEQFF. In DNA, the CDR3 is TGTGCCAGCAGCGGTGGGGACAGGGGGGGCAATGAGCAGTTCTTC.

This clone was counted between two and nine times. The chain employs TRBV11-1 and TRBJ2-5; D possibly corresponds to TRBD2 (7 bases). Per the germline V gene, CDR1 is SGHAT and CDR2 is FQDESV (reference sequence). V lost 5 bases, J lost 4 bases, and 20 bases lay in between. This CDR3 spans 16 amino acids. CDR3 coding DNA: TGTGCCAGCAGCCAAGGGAGGGCGGGGGCGCGAGAGACCCAGTACTTC. Its protein is CASSQGRAGARETQYF. Complete variable domain (other parts from reference TRBV11-1 and TRBJ2-5): EAEVAQSPRYKITEKSQAVAFWCDPISGHATLYWYRQILGQGPELLVQFQDESVVDDSQLPKDRFSAERLKGVDSTLKIQPAELGDSAMYLCASSQGRAGARETQYFGPGTRLLVL.

The rearrangement uses TRBV29-1 and TRBJ2-5, with TRBD1 matching 7 bases. Germline CDR1 SQVTM, CDR2 ANQGSEA. Germline trimming cut 5 bases from V and 3 bases from J; bases unmatched to any gene: 9. This CDR3 region has 14 residues. This CDR3 is CSVMGSGTEETQYF. CDR3 sequence (DNA): TGCAGCGTTATGGGGTCAGGGACAGAAGAGACCCAGTACTTC.

This sequence joins TRBV6-1 and TRBJ2-1, with 7 nucleotides matching TRBD2. Germline assignment: CDR1 MNHNS and CDR2 SASEGT. The CDR3 is 13 amino acids. V gave up 2 bases and J gave up 15 bases; unmatched junction bases: 10. The CDR3 spells CASSERGTTVLFF. In DNA, the CDR3 is TGTGCCAGCAGTGAAAGAGGGACTACTGTACTGTTCTTC.

This chain connects TRBV10-3 to TRBJ1-2; 8 bases align to TRBD1. Germline V CDR1 and CDR2: ENHRY, SYGVKD. The CDR3 spans 13 residues. The V gene end was trimmed by 5 bases and the J gene end by 6 bases; junction bases not matched to a gene: 5. CDR3 bases: TGTGCCATCAGTAAGCCGGGACAGGATGGCTACACCTTC. Protein product: CAISKPGQDGYTF.

The chain links TRBV19 to TRBJ1-2; no clear D gene. This CDR3 has 13 amino acids. Germline CDR1 is LNHDA and CDR2 is SQIVND (reference sequence). V lost 4 bases to trimming and J lost 6 bases, with 12 bases between them. The CDR3 loop reads CASSKPYQDGYTF. DNA of the CDR3: TGTGCCAGTAGTAAGCCCTATCAGGATGGCTACACCTTC.

Regarding this clone: At one boundary the junction diverges from the germline segment, which might be a read error. The sample contains more than one DNA sequence encoding this CDR3. V is TRBV10-3 and J is TRBJ1-5, with D uncertain. Germline V gives CDR1 ENHRY, CDR2 SYGVKD. CDR3 length: 16 amino acids. The CDR3 DNA sequence: TGTGCCATCAGTGAGTCGAGGGAGTATAGCAATCAACCCCAGCATTTT. Protein: CAISESREYSNQPQHF.

The V call is TRBV27, the J call TRBJ1-2; D is unresolved. Deletions cut 6 bases from V and 0 bases from J, with 11 bases between. The CDR3 has 14 amino acids. In germline, CDR1 is MNHEY, CDR2 SMNVEV (reference sequence). The CDR3 sequence is CASRADGANYGYTF. As DNA, the CDR3 is TGTGCCAGCAGAGCGGACGGAGCTAACTATGGCTACACCTTC.

The chain uses TRBV7-9 and TRBJ1-5; D uncertain. Germline V gene sequence: CDR1 SEHNR, CDR2 FQNEAQ (reference sequence). The CDR3 sequence is 15 residues long. The V gene lost 1 base and the J gene lost 2 bases, with 9 bases spanning the gap. The CDR3 here is CASSLDRGGNQPQHF. The CDR3 DNA sequence: TGTGCCAGCAGCTTAGATCGGGGTGGCAATCAGCCCCAGCATTTT.

The chain links TRBV4-3 to TRBJ1-2; D is ambiguous. V was pared by 0 bases and J by 3 bases, with 11 bases between. This CDR3 is built from 15 residues. Germline-derived CDR1 and CDR2 are LGHNA and YSLEER. The CDR3 DNA sequence: TGCGCCAGCAGCCAAGATGGGCGGGATGACTATGGCTACACCTTC. This codes for CASSQDGRDDYGYTF.

The rearrangement links TRBV7-2 to TRBJ1-6, with 10 bases lining up with TRBD1. The junction had 1 base not matched to a gene; V was cut back by 0 bases and J by 8 bases. In germline, CDR1 is SGHTA, CDR2 FQGNSA. This CDR3 has 15 amino acids. The CDR3 region is CASSLAGQGYSPLHF. The CDR3 bases are TGTGCCAGCAGCTTAGCGGGACAGGGGTATTCACCCCTCCACTTT.